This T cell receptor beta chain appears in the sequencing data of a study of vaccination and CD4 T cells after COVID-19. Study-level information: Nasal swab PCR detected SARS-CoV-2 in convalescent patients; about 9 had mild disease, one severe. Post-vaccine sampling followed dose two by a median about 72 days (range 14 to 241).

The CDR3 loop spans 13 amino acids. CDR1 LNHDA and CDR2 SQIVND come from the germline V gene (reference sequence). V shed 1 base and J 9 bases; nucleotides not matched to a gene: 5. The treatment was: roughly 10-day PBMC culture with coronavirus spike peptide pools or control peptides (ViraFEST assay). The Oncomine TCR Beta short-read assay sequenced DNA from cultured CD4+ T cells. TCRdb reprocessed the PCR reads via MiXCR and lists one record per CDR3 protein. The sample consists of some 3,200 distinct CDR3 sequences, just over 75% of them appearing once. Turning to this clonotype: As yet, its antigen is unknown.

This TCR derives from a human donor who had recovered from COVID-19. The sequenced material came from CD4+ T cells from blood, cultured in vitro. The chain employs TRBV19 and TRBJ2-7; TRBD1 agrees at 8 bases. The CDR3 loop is CASSIGGGTGQYF. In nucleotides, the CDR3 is TGTGCCAGTAGTATAGGTGGGGGGACAGGGCAGTACTTC.